A selection of T cell receptor beta chains follows, all from one sample in a study of PD-L1 blockade in urothelial cancer. Method: immunoSEQ multiplex PCR; TCRdb's copy keeps in-frame clones and lacks some. The sample contains around 100,000 clones, approximately 90% of which appear only once. The specimen was PBMCs, collected around atezolizumab (anti-PD-L1) treatment. The receptors come from a woman of 80 years or more with urothelial cancer. CDR3s include the opening cysteine and the closing phenylalanine or tryptophan. The order of the fields is J gene, D gene, V gene, clone size, CDR3 protein, CDR3 DNA. A D gene is named only where the DNA matches it firmly. Size is stated for part of the rows, as once, few or many counts, or as a class when the clone is expanded.

TRBJ2-7	TRBD1	TRBV5-1	NA	CASSQRGQGEGEQYF	TGCGCCAGCAGCCAGAGGGGACAGGGTGAAGGGGAGCAGTACTTC
TRBJ1-3	TRBD1	TRBV4-2	NA	CASSNDRGTGNTIYF	TGTGCCAGCAGCAACGACAGGGGGACTGGAAACACCATATATTTT
TRBJ1-2	NA	TRBV30	NA	CAWSPTGGYGYTF	TGTGCCTGGAGTCCCACGGGGGGCTATGGCTACACCTTC
TRBJ2-5	NA	TRBV30	NA	CAWTLGLAEGTQYF	TGTGCCTGGACCCTGGGACTGGCTGAAGGGACCCAGTACTTC
TRBJ2-2	TRBD2	TRBV28	NA	CASSIAGGPATGELFF	TGTGCCAGCAGTATAGCGGGAGGGCCCGCCACCGGGGAGCTGTTTTTT
TRBJ1-4	NA	TRBV30	few	CAWSWGGNENLFF	TGTGCCTGGAGTTGGGGCGGTAATGAAAACCTGTTTTTT
TRBJ2-1	NA	TRBV9	NA	CASSDGISSYNEQFF	TGTGCCAGCAGCGACGGGATCTCCTCCTACAATGAGCAGTTCTTC
TRBJ1-3	NA	TRBV9	NA	CASSPPGRPSGNTIYF	TGTGCCAGCAGCCCCCCAGGGAGGCCCTCTGGAAACACCATATATTTT
TRBJ2-2	NA	TRBV30	NA	CAWRRGRALGGELFF	TGTGCCTGGAGGAGGGGGAGGGCCCTCGGCGGGGAGCTGTTTTTT
TRBJ2-7	TRBD1	TRBV9	NA	CASSPRTGGYEQYF	TGTGCCAGCAGCCCTCGGACAGGGGGGTACGAGCAGTACTTC
TRBJ2-7	TRBD2	TRBV5-3	NA	CARSLSSGDDEQYF	TGTGCCAGAAGCTTGTCTAGCGGGGACGACGAGCAGTACTTC